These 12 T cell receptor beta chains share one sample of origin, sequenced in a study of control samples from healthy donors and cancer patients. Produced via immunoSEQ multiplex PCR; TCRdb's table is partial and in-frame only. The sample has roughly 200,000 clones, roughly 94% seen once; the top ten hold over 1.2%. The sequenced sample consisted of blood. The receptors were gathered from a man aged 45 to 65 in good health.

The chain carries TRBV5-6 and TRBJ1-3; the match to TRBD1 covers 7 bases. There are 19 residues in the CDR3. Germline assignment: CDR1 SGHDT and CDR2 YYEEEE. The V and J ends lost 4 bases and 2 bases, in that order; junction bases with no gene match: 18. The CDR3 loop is CASSLPFGTAGPTGNTIYF. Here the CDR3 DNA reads TGTGCCAGCAGCCTACCCTTCGGGACAGCCGGCCCCACTGGAAACACCATATATTTT.

Written as DNA, the CDR3 is TGTGCCAGCAGCTTAGTCCCTGACAGCAATACGCAGTATTTT. Translating gives CASSLVPDSNTQYF. This chain uses TRBV11-3 with TRBJ2-3, with D tentatively TRBD1 (5 bases). The CDR3 is 14 amino acids. Per germline, CDR1 SGHNT and CDR2 YENEEA. V was pared by 1 base and J by 7 bases, with 12 bases between.

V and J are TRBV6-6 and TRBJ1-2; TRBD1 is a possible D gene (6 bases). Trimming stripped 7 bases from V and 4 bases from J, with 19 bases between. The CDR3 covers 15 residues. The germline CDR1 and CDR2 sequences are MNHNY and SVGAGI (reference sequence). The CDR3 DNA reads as TGTGCCAGCAACGGAGGCCTCAGGGGTGGCTATGGCTACACCTTC. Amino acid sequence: CASNGGLRGGYGYTF.

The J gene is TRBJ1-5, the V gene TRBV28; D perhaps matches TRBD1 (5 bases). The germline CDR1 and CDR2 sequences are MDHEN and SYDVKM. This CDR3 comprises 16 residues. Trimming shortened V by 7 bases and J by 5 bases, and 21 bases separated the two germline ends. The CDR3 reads CASKVSPGGAHQPQHF. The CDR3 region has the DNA TGTGCCAGCAAGGTTTCCCCCGGCGGGGCCCATCAGCCCCAGCATTTT.

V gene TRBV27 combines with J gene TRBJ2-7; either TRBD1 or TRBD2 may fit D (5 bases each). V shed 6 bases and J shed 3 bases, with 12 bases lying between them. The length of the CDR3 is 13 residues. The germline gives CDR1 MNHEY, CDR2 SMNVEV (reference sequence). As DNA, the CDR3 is TGTGCCAGCAGAGGTCGGGGCTACTACGAGCAGTACTTC. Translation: CASRGRGYYEQYF.

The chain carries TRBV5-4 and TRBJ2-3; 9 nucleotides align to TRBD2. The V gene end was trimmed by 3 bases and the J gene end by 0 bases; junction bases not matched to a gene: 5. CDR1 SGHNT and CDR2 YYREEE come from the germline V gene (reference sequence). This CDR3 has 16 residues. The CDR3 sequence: CASSSGLATSTDTQYF. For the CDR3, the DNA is TGTGCCAGCAGCTCTGGACTAGCGACGAGCACAGATACGCAGTATTTT.

The CDR3, as DNA: TGCGCCAGCAGTGAGTCAGGAGTAAACTATGGCTACACCTTC. Translated: CASSESGVNYGYTF. The chain couples TRBV10-1 to TRBJ1-2; unclear D gene. The V and J ends lost 0 bases and 2 bases respectively, with 7 bases between them. The CDR3 runs to 14 residues. Per germline, CDR1 WNHNN and CDR2 SYGVQD (reference sequence).

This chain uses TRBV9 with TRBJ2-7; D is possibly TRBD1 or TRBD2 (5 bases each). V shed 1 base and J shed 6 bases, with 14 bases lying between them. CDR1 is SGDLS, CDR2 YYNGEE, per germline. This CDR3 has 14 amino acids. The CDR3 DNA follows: TGTGCCAGCAGCGTAAGCCCTGGGACGCGCGAGCAGTACTTC. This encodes CASSVSPGTREQYF.

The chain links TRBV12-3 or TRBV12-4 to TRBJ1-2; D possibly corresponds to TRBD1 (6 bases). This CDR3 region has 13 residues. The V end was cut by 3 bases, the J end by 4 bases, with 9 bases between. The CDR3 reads CASSLGAVYGYTF. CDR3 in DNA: TGTGCCAGCAGTTTGGGGGCGGTCTATGGCTACACCTTC.

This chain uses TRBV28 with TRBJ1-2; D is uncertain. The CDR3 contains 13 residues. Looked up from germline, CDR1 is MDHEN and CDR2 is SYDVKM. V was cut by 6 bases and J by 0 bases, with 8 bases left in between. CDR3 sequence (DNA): TGTGCCAGCAGACCAGATCCTAACTATGGCTACACCTTC. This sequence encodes CASRPDPNYGYTF.

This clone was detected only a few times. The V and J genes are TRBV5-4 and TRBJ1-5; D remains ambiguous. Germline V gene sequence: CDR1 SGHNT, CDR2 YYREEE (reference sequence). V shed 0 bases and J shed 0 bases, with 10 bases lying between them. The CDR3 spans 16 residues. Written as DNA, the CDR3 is TGTGCCAGCAGCTTGGGGGGTCCGGATAGCAATCAGCCCCAGCATTTT. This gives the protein CASSLGGPDSNQPQHF.

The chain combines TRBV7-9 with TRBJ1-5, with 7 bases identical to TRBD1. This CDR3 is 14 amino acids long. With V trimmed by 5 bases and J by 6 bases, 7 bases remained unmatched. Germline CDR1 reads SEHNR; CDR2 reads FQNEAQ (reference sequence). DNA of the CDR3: TGTGCCAGCAGCGAAGGGACAGTTAGTCAGCCCCAGCATTTT. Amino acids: CASSEGTVSQPQHF.